Sequencing of this T cell receptor beta chain was carried out in a study of control samples from healthy donors and cancer patients. This clone was recorded once. Profiling relied on immunoSEQ multiplex PCR, and the TCRdb table lists in-frame clones only, not all of them. The sample records approximately 66,000 clones, 85% to 90% being singletons. Per germline, CDR1 LNHNV and CDR2 YYDKDF (reference sequence). This CDR3 contains 15 residues. V was clipped by 0 bases and J by 5 bases; unmatched bases: 6. This sequence joins TRBV15 and TRBJ1-2; 7 bases map to TRBD1. The source is a man aged 55-75 years with colorectal cancer. Sequenced input: PBMCs. This CDR3 is CATSRDPGQVYGYTF. The CDR3 DNA reads as TGTGCCACCAGCAGAGATCCCGGACAGGTTTATGGCTACACCTTC.